Included here is one T cell receptor (beta chain) sequence, with context. These data are taken from a study of blood T cell repertoires in COVID-19. Whole-study context: The origin of the acute and convalescent COVID-19 samples was the United States, Italy and Spain.

This CDR3 has 17 amino acids. CDR1 is ENHRY and CDR2 is SYGVKD in the germline V gene. Trimming removed 0 bases at V and 0 bases at J, with 9 bases between. Original processing methods: Estimated nucleated cell counts came from reference gene primer amplification. Data came from immunoSEQ multiplex PCR; TCRdb stores just in-frame clones and leaves some out. V and J calls and clone size are those listed in that table; D and trimming were worked out from the DNA. The profile shows about 380,000 clones, around 91% of them singletons. The sample consisted of peripheral blood. The receptor comes from a man younger than 35 with active or convalescent COVID-19. The J gene is TRBJ1-6, the V gene TRBV10-3, with D perhaps matching TRBD1 (5 bases). Here the CDR3 reads CAISESLDSSYNSPLHF. Here the CDR3 DNA reads TGTGCCATCAGTGAGTCGTTAGACAGCTCCTATAATTCACCCCTCCACTTT.